This T cell receptor beta chain originates from a study of T cell responses to AZD1222 COVID-19 vaccine. Study-level findings and limits: Spike-specific TCR breadth and depth were elevated following two AZD1222 doses. White British people made up most donors, females outnumbered males, and clonal diversity was possibly underestimated. The span of vaccine-associated CD4 TCRs extended across spike, with dominance at 160-218 and 743-854.

Second-dose timings of about 4 or about 12 weeks were pooled. As concerns this clone: What it recognizes is unknown.

TCRdb's table, derived via immunoSEQ multiplex PCR, lists solely in-frame clones and lacks some. Among about 110,000 clones listed, about nine tenths were seen once. Germline CDR1 reads SGHDT; CDR2 reads YYEEEE. Trimming cost V 4 bases and J 9 bases, with 17 bases left between them. The CDR3 loop spans 15 amino acids. This specimen was peripheral blood, taken 28 days after the second AZD1222 dose. This receptor was identified in an adult who received the AZD1222 COVID-19 vaccine. This rearrangement joins TRBV5-6 to TRBJ1-6; no firm D call. The CDR3 sequence is CASSPLTGEGSPLHF. The CDR3 nucleotides are TGTGCCAGCAGCCCTTTGACGGGCGAGGGTTCACCCCTCCACTTT.